The sample holds many counts of the clone carrying this TCR beta chain. Its antigen remains unknown. 5'RACE with 10-nucleotide random UMIs generated the cDNA. TCRdb reanalysed the 5' RACE reads using MiXCR and keeps one entry per CDR3 protein. The sample has roughly 34,000 distinct CDR3 sequences, about 4.8% seen once; the top ten hold under 30%. The data derive from a study of neurological immune-mediated disorders. Notes on the study in general: None of the CDR3 amino acid sequences found in expanded clones was shared across subjects. This suggests that the TCR-beta repertoires were private in all groups. HTLV-1-associated myelopathy led in TCR clonal expansion, while multiple sclerosis ranked lowest, below healthy controls.

Germline CDR1 is SGHRS and CDR2 is YFSETQ. V was pared by 4 bases and J by 2 bases, with 13 bases between. The CDR3 totals 14 residues. The sequenced material came from PBMCs. V usage is TRBV5-1 and J usage is TRBJ2-7; tentative D call: TRBD1 (6 bases). The origin of this receptor is a man between 18 and 29 years old in good health. The CDR3 bases are TGCGCCAGCAGCCATGGGACAATTGCCTACGAGCAGTACTTC. It yields the protein CASSHGTIAYEQYF.